This T cell receptor beta chain was profiled in a study of early T cells in non-severe SARS-CoV-2 infection. Turning to the study itself: Sequencing input comprised bulk RNA from unsorted whole blood; chain pairing was not available.

This clonotype was recorded many times. TCRdb reanalysed the 5' RACE reads using MiXCR and keeps one entry per CDR3 protein. The table shows some 21,000 distinct CDR3 sequences, with less than 6.5% occurring only once. The CDR3 consists of 18 residues. J was trimmed by 0 bases and V by 5 bases; bases with no gene match: 10. Germline V gene sequence: CDR1 LNHDA, CDR2 SQIVND (reference sequence). Sequencing input: whole blood. This TCR was sampled from an adult who was a healthcare worker with PCR-confirmed SARS-CoV-2 infection or an uninfected control (not recorded which). This chain links TRBV19 with TRBJ2-1; 10 nucleotides align to TRBD2. The chain's CDR3 is CASSEASGSRSSYNEQFF. The CDR3 bases are TGTGCCAGTAGTGAGGCTAGCGGGAGCCGGAGCTCCTACAATGAGCAGTTCTTC.